Sequencing of this T cell receptor beta chain was carried out in a study of Ad26.COV2.S vaccination and SARS-CoV-2 variants. Study-level points and caveats: TCR breadth and depth analyses may have underestimated total T cell responses. Vaccinees showed greater spike-specific TCR breadth than placebo recipients. Responses of spike-specific T cells (both CD8+ and CD4+) reportedly showed substantial breadth after vaccination.

V was pared by 4 bases and J by 2 bases, with 7 bases of the junction left unmatched. The CDR3 has 15 residues. Germline lookup yields CDR1 SGHRS and CDR2 YFSETQ. Only in-frame clones appear in the TCRdb table, and some are missing; sequencing was by immunoSEQ multiplex PCR. Among 200,000 to 250,000 clones listed, approximately 90% were seen once. Treatment: about 20 received Ad26.COV2.S at low or high dose, single or two shots; 5 received placebo; per-sample allocation not given. Day 63 after the first injection of vaccine or placebo was the sampling time. Adults aged 18-55 years in Boston included the donor. As to this clone: Its antigen is unknown.

The origin of this receptor is a person between 18 and 65 years old who received the Ad26.COV2.S COVID-19 vaccine or a placebo. The chain has TRBV5-1 and TRBJ2-7; the match to TRBD1 covers 9 bases. The sequences come from peripheral blood, collected in a trial of Ad26.COV2.S vaccine versus placebo. Here the CDR3 reads CASSLEGDRAYEQYF. As DNA, the CDR3 is TGCGCCAGCAGCCTCGAAGGGGACAGGGCCTACGAGCAGTACTTC. The whole variable domain, remainder taken from reference TRBV5-1 and TRBJ2-7, is KAGVTQTPRYLIKTRGQQVTLSCSPISGHRSVSWYQQTPGQGLQFLFEYFSETQRNKGNFPGRFSGRQFSNSRSEMNVSTLELGDSALYLCASSLEGDRAYEQYFGPGTRLTVT.